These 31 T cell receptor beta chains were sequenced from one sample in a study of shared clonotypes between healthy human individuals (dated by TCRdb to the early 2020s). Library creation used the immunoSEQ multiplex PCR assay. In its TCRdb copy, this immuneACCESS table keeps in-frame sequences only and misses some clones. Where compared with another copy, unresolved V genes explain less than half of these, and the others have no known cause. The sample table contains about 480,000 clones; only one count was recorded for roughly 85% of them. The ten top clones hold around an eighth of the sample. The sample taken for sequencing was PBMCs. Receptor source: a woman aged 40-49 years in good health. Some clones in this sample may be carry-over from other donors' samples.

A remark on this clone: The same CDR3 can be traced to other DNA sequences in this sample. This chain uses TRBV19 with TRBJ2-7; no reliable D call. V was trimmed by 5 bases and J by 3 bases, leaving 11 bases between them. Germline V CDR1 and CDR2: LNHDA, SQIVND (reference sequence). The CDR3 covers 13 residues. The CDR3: CASSRRGSYEQYF. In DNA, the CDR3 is TGTGCCAGTAGTCGGCGCGGCAGCTACGAGCAGTACTTC.

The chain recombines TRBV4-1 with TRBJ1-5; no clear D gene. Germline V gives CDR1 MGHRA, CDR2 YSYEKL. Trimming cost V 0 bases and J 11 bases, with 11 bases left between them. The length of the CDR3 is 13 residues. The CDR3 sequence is CASSQDGARAQHF. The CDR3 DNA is TGCGCCAGCAGCCAAGATGGCGCCCGAGCCCAGCATTTT.

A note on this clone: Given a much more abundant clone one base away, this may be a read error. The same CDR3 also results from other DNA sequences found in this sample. The CDR3 protein is CASSEGAGDGGEQYF. In nucleotides, the CDR3 is TGTGCCAGCAGTGAGGGAGCAGGGGATGGGGGTGAGCAGTACTTC. The chain uses TRBV6-1 and TRBJ2-7; perhaps TRBD1 as D (6 bases). V was cut by 3 bases and J by 7 bases, with 19 bases left in between. The CDR3 totals 15 residues. CDR1 is MNHNS and CDR2 is SASEGT in the germline V gene.

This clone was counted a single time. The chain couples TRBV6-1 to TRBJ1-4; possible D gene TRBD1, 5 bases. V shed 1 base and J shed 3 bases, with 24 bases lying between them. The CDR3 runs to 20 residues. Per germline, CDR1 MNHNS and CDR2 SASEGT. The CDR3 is CASSEGPVGRGWQANEKLFF. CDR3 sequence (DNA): TGTGCCAGCAGTGAAGGCCCGGTCGGTAGGGGATGGCAGGCTAATGAAAAACTGTTTTTT.

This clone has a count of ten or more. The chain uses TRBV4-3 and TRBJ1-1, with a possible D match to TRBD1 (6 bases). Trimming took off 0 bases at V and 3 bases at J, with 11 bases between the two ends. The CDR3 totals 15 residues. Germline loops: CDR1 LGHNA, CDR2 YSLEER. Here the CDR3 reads CASSQDPGQYTEAFF. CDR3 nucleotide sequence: TGCGCCAGCAGCCAAGATCCAGGACAGTACACTGAAGCTTTCTTT.

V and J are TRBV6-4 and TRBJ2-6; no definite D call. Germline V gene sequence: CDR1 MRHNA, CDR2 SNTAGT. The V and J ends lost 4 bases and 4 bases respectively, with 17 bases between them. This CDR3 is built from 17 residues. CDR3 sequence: CASSGPTKLGGANVLTF. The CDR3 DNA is TGTGCCAGCAGTGGGCCAACGAAACTGGGCGGGGCCAACGTCCTGACTTTC.

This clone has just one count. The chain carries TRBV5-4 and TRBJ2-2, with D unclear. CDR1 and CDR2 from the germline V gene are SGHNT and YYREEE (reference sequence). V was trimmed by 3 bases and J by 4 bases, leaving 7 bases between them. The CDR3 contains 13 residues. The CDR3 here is CASSSMSTGELFF. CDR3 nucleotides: TGTGCCAGCAGCTCGATGAGCACCGGGGAGCTGTTTTTT.

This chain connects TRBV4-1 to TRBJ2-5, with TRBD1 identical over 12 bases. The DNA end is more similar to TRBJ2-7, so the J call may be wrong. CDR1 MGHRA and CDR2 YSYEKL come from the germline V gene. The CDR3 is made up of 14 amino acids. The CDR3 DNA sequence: TGCGCCAGCAGTCGGGACAGGGGGCCCTACGAGCAGTACTTC. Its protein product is CASSRDRGPYEQYF.

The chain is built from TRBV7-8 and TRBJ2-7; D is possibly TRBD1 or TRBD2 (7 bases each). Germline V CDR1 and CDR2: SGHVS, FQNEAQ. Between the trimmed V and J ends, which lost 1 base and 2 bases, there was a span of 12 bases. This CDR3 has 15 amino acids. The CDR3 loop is CASSLVRGGTYEQYF. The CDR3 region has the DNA TGTGCCAGCAGCTTAGTCAGGGGGGGGACCTACGAGCAGTACTTC. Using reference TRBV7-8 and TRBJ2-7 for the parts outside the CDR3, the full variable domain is GAGVSQSPRYKVAKRGQDVALRCDPISGHVSLFWYQQALGQGPEFLTYFQNEAQLDKSGLPSDRFFAERPEGSVSTLKIQRTQQEDSAVYLCASSLVRGGTYEQYFGPGTRLTVT.

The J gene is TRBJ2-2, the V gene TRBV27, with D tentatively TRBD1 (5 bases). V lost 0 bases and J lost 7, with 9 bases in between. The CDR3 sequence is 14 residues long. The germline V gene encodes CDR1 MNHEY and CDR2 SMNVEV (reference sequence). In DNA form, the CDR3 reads TGTGCCAGCAGTTTATCGTGGGGCGGCGGGGAGCTGTTTTTT. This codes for CASSLSWGGGELFF.

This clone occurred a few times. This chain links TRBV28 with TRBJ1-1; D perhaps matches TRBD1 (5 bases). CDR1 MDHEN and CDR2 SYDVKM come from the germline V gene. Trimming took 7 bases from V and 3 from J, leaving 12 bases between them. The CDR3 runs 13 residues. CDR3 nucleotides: TGTGCCAGCACTAACCCGGGGCACACTGAAGCTTTCTTT. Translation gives CASTNPGHTEAFF.

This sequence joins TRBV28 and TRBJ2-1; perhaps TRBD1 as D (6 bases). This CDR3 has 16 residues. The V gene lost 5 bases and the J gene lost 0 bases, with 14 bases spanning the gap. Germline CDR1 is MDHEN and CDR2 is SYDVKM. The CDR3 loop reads CASSLTARGSYNEQFF. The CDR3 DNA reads TGTGCCAGCAGTCTAACGGCCAGGGGCTCCTACAATGAGCAGTTCTTC.

The CDR3, as DNA: TGCGCCAGCAGCCAAGTGGCCCTCGCGGGGGAAAACACCGGGGAGCTGTTTTTT. Translating gives CASSQVALAGENTGELFF. The chain recombines TRBV4-1 with TRBJ2-2, with TRBD2 matching over 7 bases. The CDR3 extends over 18 amino acids. Losses at the gene ends were 1 base for V and 2 bases for J; bases not matched to a gene: 10. Germline-derived CDR1 and CDR2 are MGHRA and YSYEKL.

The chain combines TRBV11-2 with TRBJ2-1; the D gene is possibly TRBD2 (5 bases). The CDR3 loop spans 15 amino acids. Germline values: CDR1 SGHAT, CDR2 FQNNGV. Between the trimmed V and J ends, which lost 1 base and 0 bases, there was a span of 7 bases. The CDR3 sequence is CASSLAGFSYNEQFF. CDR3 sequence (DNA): TGTGCCAGCAGCTTAGCGGGATTCTCCTACAATGAGCAGTTCTTC.

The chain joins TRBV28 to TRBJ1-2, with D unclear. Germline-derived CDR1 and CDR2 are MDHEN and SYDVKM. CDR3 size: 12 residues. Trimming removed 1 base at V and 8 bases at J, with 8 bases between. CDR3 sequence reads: CASSLSRAGYTF. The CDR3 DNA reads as TGTGCCAGCAGTTTATCGAGGGCCGGCTACACCTTC.

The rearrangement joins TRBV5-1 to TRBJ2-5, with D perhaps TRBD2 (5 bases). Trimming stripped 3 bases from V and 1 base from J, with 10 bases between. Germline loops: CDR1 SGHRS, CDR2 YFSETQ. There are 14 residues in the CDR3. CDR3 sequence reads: CASSSDGVQETQYF. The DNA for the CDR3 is TGCGCCAGCAGCTCCGACGGGGTCCAAGAGACCCAGTACTTC. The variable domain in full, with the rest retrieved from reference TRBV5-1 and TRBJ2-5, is KAGVTQTPRYLIKTRGQQVTLSCSPISGHRSVSWYQQTPGQGLQFLFEYFSETQRNKGNFPGRFSGRQFSNSRSEMNVSTLELGDSALYLCASSSDGVQETQYFGPGTRLLVL.

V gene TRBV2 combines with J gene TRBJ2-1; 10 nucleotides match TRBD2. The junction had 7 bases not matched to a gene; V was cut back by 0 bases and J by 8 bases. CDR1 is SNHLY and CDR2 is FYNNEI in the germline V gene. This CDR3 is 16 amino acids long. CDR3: CASSEAVLAGVDEQFF. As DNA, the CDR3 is TGTGCCAGCAGTGAAGCGGTCCTAGCGGGAGTCGATGAGCAGTTCTTC. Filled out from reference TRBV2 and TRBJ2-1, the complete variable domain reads EPEVTQTPSHQVTQMGQEVILRCVPISNHLYFYWYRQILGQKVEFLVSFYNNEISEKSEIFDDQFSVERPDGSNFTLKIRSTKLEDSAMYFCASSEAVLAGVDEQFFGPGTRLTVL.

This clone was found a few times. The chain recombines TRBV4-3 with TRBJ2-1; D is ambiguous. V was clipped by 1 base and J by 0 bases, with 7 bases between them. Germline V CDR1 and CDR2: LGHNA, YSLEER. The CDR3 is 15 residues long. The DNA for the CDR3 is TGCGCCAGCAGCCAAGGGCCCTCCTCCTACAATGAGCAGTTCTTC. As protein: CASSQGPSSYNEQFF.

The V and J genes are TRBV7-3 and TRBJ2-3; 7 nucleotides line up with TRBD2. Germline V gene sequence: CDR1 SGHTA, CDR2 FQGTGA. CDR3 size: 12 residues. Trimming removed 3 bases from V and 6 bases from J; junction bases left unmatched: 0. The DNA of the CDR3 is TGTGCCAGCAGCTTTAGCGGGGATACGCAGTATTTT. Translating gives CASSFSGDTQYF. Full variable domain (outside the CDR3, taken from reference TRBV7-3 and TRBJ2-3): GAGVSQTPSNKVTEKGKYVELRCDPISGHTALYWYRQSLGQGPEFLIYFQGTGAADDSGLPNDRFFAVRPEGSVSTLKIQRTERGDSAVYLCASSFSGDTQYFGPGTRLTVL.

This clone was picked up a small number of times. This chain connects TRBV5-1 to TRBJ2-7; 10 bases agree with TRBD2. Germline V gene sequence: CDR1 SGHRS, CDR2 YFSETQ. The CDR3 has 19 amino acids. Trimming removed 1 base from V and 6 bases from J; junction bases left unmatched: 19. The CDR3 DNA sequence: TGCGCCAGCAGCTTGATCTCGGCTAGCGGGAGTATGACAGATGGCGAGCAGTACTTC. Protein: CASSLISASGSMTDGEQYF.

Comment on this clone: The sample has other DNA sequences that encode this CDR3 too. For the CDR3, the DNA is TGTGCCAGCAGCTTAGCGAGAGGGGCAGATACGCAGTATTTT. Residues: CASSLARGADTQYF. This rearrangement joins TRBV7-2 to TRBJ2-3, with D perhaps TRBD1 or TRBD2 (5 bases each). The ends were cut back, 0 bases at V and 4 bases at J, with 8 bases in the middle. CDR1 and CDR2 from the germline V gene are SGHTA and FQGNSA. The CDR3 contains 14 residues.

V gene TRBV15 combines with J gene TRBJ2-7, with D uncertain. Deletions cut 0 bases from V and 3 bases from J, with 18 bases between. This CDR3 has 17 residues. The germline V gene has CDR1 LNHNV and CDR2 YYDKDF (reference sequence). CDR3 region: CATSRDPLGSINYEQYF. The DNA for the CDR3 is TGTGCCACCAGCAGAGACCCCCTGGGCAGTATAAACTACGAGCAGTACTTC.

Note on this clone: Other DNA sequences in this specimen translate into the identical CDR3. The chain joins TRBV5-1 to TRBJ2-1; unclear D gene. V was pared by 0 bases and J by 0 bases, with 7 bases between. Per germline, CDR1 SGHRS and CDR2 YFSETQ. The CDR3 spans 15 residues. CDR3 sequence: CASSLGPSSYNEQFF. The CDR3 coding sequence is TGCGCCAGCAGCTTGGGACCTAGCTCCTACAATGAGCAGTTCTTC.

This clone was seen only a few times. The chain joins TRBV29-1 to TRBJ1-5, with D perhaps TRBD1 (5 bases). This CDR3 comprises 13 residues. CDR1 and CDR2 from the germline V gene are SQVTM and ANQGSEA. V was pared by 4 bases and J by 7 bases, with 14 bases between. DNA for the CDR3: TGCAGCGTTGTCCAGGGTTCGAACCAGCCCCAGCATTTT. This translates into CSVVQGSNQPQHF.

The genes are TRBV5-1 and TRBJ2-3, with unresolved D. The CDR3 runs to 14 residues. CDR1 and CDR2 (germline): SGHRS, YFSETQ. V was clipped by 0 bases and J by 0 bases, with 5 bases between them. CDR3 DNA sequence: TGCGCCAGCAGCTTGGATCAGAGCACAGATACGCAGTATTTT. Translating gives CASSLDQSTDTQYF.

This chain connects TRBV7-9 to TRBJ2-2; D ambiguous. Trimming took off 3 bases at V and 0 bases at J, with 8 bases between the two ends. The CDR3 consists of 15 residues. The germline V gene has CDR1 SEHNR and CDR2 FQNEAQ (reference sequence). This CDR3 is CASSLRSPNTGELFF. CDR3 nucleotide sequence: TGTGCCAGCAGCTTGCGGAGTCCGAACACCGGGGAGCTGTTTTTT. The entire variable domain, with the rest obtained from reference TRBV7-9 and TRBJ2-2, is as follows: DTGVSQNPRHKITKRGQNVTFRCDPISEHNRLYWYRQTLGQGPEFLTYFQNEAQLEKSRLLSDRFSAERPKGSFSTLEIQRTEQGDSAMYLCASSLRSPNTGELFFGEGSRLTVL.

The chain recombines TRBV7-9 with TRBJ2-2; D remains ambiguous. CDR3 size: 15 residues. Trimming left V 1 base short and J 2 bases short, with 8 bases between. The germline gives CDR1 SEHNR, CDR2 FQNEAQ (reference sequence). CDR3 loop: CASSLEAANTGELFF. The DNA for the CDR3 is TGTGCCAGCAGCTTAGAGGCTGCAAACACCGGGGAGCTGTTTTTT. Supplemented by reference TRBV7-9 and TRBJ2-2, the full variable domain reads DTGVSQNPRHKITKRGQNVTFRCDPISEHNRLYWYRQTLGQGPEFLTYFQNEAQLEKSRLLSDRFSAERPKGSFSTLEIQRTEQGDSAMYLCASSLEAANTGELFFGEGSRLTVL.

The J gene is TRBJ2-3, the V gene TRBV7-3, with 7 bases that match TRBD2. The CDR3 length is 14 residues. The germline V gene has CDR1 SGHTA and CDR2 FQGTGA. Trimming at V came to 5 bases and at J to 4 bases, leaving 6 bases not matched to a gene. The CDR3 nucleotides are TGTGCCAGCAGCCCCTACGGACTAGCAGATACGCAGTATTTT. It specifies CASSPYGLADTQYF.

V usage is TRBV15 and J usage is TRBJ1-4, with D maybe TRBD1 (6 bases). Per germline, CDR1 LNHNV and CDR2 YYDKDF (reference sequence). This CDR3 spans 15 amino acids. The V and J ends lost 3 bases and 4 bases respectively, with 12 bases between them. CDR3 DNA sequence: TGTGCCACCAGCAGTCCGGGGGCCTTTAATGAAAAACTGTTTTTT. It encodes CATSSPGAFNEKLFF.

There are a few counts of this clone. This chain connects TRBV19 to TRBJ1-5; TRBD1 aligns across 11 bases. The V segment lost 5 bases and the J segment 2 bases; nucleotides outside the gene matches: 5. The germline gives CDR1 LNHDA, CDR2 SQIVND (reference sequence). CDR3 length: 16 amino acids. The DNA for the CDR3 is TGTGCCAGTAGTCCGGACAGGGGGCTTGGCAATCAGCCCCAGCATTTT. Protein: CASSPDRGLGNQPQHF.

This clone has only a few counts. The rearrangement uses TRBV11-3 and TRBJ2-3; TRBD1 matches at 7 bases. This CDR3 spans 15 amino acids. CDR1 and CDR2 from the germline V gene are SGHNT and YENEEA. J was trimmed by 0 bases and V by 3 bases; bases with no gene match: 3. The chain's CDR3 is CASSLGQLSTDTQYF. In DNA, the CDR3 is TGTGCCAGCAGCTTGGGACAGCTAAGCACAGATACGCAGTATTTT.